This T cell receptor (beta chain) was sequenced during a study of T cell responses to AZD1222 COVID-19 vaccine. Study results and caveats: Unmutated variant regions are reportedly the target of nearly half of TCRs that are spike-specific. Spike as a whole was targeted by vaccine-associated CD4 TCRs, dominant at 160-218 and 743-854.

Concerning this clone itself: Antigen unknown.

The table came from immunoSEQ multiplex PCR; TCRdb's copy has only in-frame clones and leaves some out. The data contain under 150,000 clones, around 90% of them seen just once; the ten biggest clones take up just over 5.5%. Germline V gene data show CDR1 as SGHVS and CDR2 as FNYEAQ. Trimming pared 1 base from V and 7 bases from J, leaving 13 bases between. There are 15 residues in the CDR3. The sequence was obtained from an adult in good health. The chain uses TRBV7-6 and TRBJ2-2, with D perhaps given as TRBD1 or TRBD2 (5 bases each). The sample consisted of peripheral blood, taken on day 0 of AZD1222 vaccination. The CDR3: CASSLVPEGSGELFF. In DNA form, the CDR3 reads TGTGCCAGCAGCTTAGTCCCCGAGGGGAGCGGGGAGCTGTTTTTT. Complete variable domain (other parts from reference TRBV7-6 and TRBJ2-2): GAGVSQSPRYKVTKRGQDVALRCDPISGHVSLYWYRQALGQGPEFLTYFNYEAQQDKSGLPNDRFSAERPEGSISTLTIQRTEQRDSAMYRCASSLVPEGSGELFFGEGSRLTVL.